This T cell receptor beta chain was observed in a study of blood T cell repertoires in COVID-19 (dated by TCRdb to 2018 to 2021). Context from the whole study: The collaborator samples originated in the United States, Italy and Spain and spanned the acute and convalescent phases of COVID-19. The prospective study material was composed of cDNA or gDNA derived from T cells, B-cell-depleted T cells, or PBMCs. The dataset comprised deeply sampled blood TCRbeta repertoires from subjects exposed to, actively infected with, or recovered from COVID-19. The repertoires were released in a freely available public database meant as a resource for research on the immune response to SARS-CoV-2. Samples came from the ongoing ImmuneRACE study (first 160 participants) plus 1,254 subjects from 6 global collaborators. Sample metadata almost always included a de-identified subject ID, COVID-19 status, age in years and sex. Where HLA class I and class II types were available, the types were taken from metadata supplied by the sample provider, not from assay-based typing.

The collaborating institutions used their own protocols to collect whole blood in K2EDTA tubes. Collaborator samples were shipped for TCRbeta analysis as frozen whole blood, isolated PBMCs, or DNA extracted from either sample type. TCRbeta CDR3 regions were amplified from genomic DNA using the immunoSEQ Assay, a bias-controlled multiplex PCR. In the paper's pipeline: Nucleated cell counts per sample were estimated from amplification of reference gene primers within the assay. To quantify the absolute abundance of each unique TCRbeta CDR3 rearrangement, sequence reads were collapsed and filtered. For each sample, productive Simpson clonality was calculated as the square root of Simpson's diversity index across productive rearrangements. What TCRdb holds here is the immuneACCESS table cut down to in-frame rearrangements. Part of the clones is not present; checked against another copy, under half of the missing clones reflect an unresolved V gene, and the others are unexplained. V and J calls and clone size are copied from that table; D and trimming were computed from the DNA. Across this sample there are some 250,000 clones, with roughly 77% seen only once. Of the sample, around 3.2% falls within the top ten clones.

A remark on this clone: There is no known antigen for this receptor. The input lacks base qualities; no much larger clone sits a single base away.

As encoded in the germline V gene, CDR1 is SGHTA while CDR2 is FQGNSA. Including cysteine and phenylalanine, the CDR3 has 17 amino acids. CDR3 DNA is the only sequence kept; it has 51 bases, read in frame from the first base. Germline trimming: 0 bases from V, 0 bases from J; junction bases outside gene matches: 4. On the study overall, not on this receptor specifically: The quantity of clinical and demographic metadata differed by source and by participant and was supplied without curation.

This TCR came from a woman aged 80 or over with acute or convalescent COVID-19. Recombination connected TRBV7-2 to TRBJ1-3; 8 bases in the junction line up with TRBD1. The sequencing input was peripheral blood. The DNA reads TGTGCCAGCAGCTTAGCTGGACAGGGTCGCTCTGGAAACACCATATATTTT. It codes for CASSLAGQGRSGNTIYF.